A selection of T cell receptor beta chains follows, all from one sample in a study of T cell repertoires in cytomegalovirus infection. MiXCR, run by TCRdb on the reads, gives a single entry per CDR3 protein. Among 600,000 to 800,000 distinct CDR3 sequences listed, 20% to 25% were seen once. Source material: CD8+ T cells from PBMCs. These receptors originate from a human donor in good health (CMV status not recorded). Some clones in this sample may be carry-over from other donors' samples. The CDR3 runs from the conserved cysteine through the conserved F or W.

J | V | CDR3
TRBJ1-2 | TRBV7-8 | CASSYGQGRYGYTF
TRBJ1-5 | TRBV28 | CASTIDWGNSNQPQHF
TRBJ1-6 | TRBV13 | CASSLEGGSPLHF
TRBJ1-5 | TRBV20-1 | CSAIGTGNQPQHF
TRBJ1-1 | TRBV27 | CASSSGGGSEAFF
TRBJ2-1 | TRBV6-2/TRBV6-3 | CASSSLAGGREQFF
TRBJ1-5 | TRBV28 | CASSLAGPGQPQHF
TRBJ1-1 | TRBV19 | CASDLGPAMNTEAFF
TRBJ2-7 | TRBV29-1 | CSVGHSVYEQYF
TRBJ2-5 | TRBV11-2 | CASSSTLPGANHQETQYF
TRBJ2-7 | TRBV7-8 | CASSPRAGFYEQYF
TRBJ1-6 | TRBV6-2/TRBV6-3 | CATLEHRGGANSPLHF
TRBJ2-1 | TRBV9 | CASSVGLAGGKDEQFF
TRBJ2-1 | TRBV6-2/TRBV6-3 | CASSLTSTSSYNEQFF
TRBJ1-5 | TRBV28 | CASSGGGPINQPQHF
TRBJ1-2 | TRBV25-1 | CASSEYYSPALPEEGYGYTF
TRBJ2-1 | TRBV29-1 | CSGGTSINEQFF
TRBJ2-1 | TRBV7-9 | CASSLVRQGEQFF
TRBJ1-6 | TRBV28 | CASISLSSYNSPLHF
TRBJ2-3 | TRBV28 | CASIRGQGLAGASSTDTQYF
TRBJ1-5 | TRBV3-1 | CASSPGGGGVANQPQHF
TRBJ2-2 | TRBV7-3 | CASSLPTGGGTGELFF
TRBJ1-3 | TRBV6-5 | CASSYGGVGNTIYF
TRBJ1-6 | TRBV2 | CASSETSGGGGSPLHF
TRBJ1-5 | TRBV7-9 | CASTGDRSQPQHF
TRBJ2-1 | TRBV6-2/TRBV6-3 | CASSSLAGVGRNEQFF
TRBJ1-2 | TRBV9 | CASSIRSANYGYTF
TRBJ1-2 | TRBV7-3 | CASSFGTGDYGYTF